The 16 T cell receptor beta chains in this list originate from one sample, sequenced in a study of T cell repertoires in cytomegalovirus infection. TCRdb ran MiXCR on the reads and lists one entry per CDR3 protein. The sample yields approximately 590,000 distinct CDR3 sequences, roughly 43% seen once. No antigen is known for these receptors. The sequenced sample was cultured PBMCs, obtained from culture after CMV antigen stimulation. The receptors here all came from a human donor in good health (CMV status not recorded). Some clones in this sample may be carry-over from other donors' samples.

The rearrangement joins TRBV11-2 to TRBJ2-1; D assignment may be TRBD1 or TRBD2 (5 bases each). The CDR3 covers 16 residues. Germline CDR1 and CDR2: SGHAT and FQNNGV. V was trimmed by 0 bases and J by 5 bases, leaving 14 bases between them. For the CDR3, the DNA is TGTGCCAGCAGCTTAGATCTGGGAGACAGTAACAATGAGCAGTTCTTC. This codes for CASSLDLGDSNNEQFF. The whole variable domain, remainder taken from reference TRBV11-2 and TRBJ2-1, is EAGVAQSPRYKIIEKRQSVAFWCNPISGHATLYWYQQILGQGPKLLIQFQNNGVVDDSQLPKDRFSAERLKGVDSTLKIQPAKLEDSAVYLCASSLDLGDSNNEQFFGPGTRLTVL.

The rearrangement joins TRBV12-3 or TRBV12-4 to TRBJ1-1, with TRBD1 matching over 9 bases. The CDR3 is 14 amino acids. V lost 4 bases and J lost 4; bases outside the gene matches: 4. CDR3 in amino acids: CASSSTGGGTEAFF. CDR3 sequence (DNA): TGTGCCAGCAGTTCGACAGGGGGAGGCACTGAAGCTTTCTTT.

The V and J genes are TRBV27 and TRBJ1-1; the D gene is possibly TRBD1 (5 bases). There are 17 residues in the CDR3. Germline V gene lookup returns CDR1 MNHEY and CDR2 SMNVEV (reference sequence). Between the trimmed V and J ends, which lost 6 bases and 1 base, there was a span of 21 bases. The CDR3: CASRREFQGVSNTEAFF. The CDR3 coding sequence is TGTGCCAGCAGACGAGAATTCCAGGGAGTATCGAACACTGAAGCTTTCTTT.

The gene calls are TRBV7-4 and TRBJ2-5; D call uncertain. The length of the CDR3 is 14 residues. Deletions cut 3 bases from V and 5 bases from J, with 13 bases between. CDR1 SGHVT and CDR2 SQSDAQ come from the germline V gene. The CDR3 here is CASSFTAPSETQYF. CDR3 coding DNA: TGTGCCAGCAGCTTTACTGCGCCCAGCGAGACCCAGTACTTC.

The rearrangement joins TRBV7-2 to TRBJ1-4, with no clear D. Per germline, CDR1 SGHTA and CDR2 FQGNSA. The V and J ends lost 8 bases and 0 bases respectively, with 10 bases between them. The CDR3 runs 14 residues. The CDR3 loop reads CASGRSATNEKLFF. DNA of the CDR3: TGTGCCAGCGGCCGAAGTGCAACTAATGAAAAACTGTTTTTT.

This clonotype was seen a handful of times. The CDR3 protein is CASSLRHINTEAFF. CDR3 bases: TGTGCCAGCAGTTTACGACACATAAACACTGAAGCTTTCTTT. The chain is built from TRBV12-3 or TRBV12-4 and TRBJ1-1; D is unclear. The CDR3 has 14 residues. V shed 2 bases and J shed 2 bases, with 9 bases lying between them.

V and J are TRBV7-2 and TRBJ2-7; 8 positions match TRBD1. With V trimmed by 5 bases and J by 3 bases, 12 bases remained unmatched. In germline, CDR1 is SGHTA, CDR2 FQGNSA. The CDR3 sequence is 16 residues long. The CDR3 protein is CASSKGDRLNFYEQYF. CDR3 in DNA: TGTGCCAGCAGCAAGGGGGACAGGCTAAATTTCTACGAGCAGTACTTC.

This clonotype was seen a few times. This chain joins TRBV6-6 and TRBJ2-7, with TRBD2 identical over 10 bases. The CDR3 covers 19 residues. With 6 bases clipped from V and 0 bases from J, the junction kept 17 bases outside the gene matches. CDR1 and CDR2 (germline): MNHNY, SVGAGI (reference sequence). CDR3 loop: CASSSLPGRRTSGSYEQYF. CDR3 nucleotides: TGTGCCAGCAGCTCCCTTCCGGGACGTAGGACTAGCGGCTCCTACGAGCAGTACTTC.

J is TRBJ1-2 and V is TRBV12-3 or TRBV12-4; 8 bases are shared with TRBD1. Losses at the gene ends were 6 bases for V and 7 bases for J; bases not matched to a gene: 7. The CDR3 sequence is 13 residues long. The CDR3 is CASSQDRVGGYTF. The CDR3 DNA reads TGTGCCAGCAGCCAGGACAGGGTGGGTGGCTACACCTTC.

The CDR3 here is CASSSPGGGPGGELFF. CDR3 coding DNA: TGCGCCAGCAGCTCTCCCGGGGGGGGGCCAGGCGGGGAGCTGTTTTTT. The chain has TRBV4-1 and TRBJ2-2, with TRBD2 identical over 8 bases. The CDR3 spans 16 residues. The germline V gene encodes CDR1 MGHRA and CDR2 YSYEKL. Unmatched junction bases numbered 12, after V lost 5 bases and J lost 7 bases.

This clonotype was detected only a few times. J is TRBJ2-7 and V is TRBV29-1; possible D gene TRBD2, 5 bases. The CDR3 loop spans 12 amino acids. Germline V gives CDR1 SQVTM, CDR2 ANQGSEA. Trimming removed 7 bases at V and 2 bases at J, with 12 bases between. The CDR3 reads CSEWENPYEQYF. CDR3 DNA: TGCAGCGAGTGGGAGAACCCCTACGAGCAGTACTTC.

This clonotype was recorded many times. The chain couples TRBV7-6 to TRBJ2-5; maybe TRBD2 (6 bases). Germline V gene lookup returns CDR1 SGHVS and CDR2 FNYEAQ. Trimming cost V 3 bases and J 2 bases, with 7 bases left between them. There are 13 residues in the CDR3. This chain's CDR3 is CASSFAGQETQYF. The CDR3 region has the DNA TGTGCCAGCAGCTTTGCGGGGCAAGAGACCCAGTACTTC.

The J gene is TRBJ2-5, the V gene TRBV7-2; possible D gene TRBD1, 5 bases. The CDR3 totals 13 residues. Germline lookup yields CDR1 SGHTA and CDR2 FQGNSA. The V and J ends lost 5 bases and 5 bases respectively, with 12 bases between them. The CDR3 nucleotides are TGTGCCAGCAGCACCAGGGTTGTCGAGACCCAGTACTTC. Protein sequence: CASSTRVVETQYF.

Only a few counts were recorded for this clonotype. The rearrangement links TRBV7-9 to TRBJ1-4, with a possible D match to TRBD1 (6 bases). Trimming cost V 2 bases and J 2 bases, with 12 bases left between them. This CDR3 is 16 amino acids long. Germline lookup yields CDR1 SEHNR and CDR2 FQNEAQ (reference sequence). The CDR3 bases are TGTGCCAGCAGCTTATTGGGGGCTCCGACTAATGAAAAACTGTTTTTT. Protein: CASSLLGAPTNEKLFF.

On this clonotype itself: The junction and the germline gene differ at one end; a read error may be behind it. V is TRBV30 and J is TRBJ1-2, with D possibly being TRBD1 (5 bases). Germline CDR1 reads GTSNPN; CDR2 reads SVGIG (reference sequence). The CDR3 runs to 11 residues. DNA for the CDR3: TGTGCCTGGAGCGGTGGGGCATCTACGAACTTC. Protein product: CAWSGGASTNF.

The CDR3 region has the DNA TGTGCCAGCGTACAGGGCGGGGGAGGCTATGGCTACACCTTC. It yields the protein CASVQGGGGYGYTF. The V call is TRBV2, the J call TRBJ1-2, with a tentative D call TRBD1 (6 bases). The CDR3 is made up of 14 amino acids. The germline gives CDR1 SNHLY, CDR2 FYNNEI. Trimming removed 8 bases at V and 4 bases at J, with 17 bases between. Full variable domain (outside the CDR3, taken from reference TRBV2 and TRBJ1-2): EPEVTQTPSHQVTQMGQEVILRCVPISNHLYFYWYRQILGQKVEFLVSFYNNEISEKSEIFDDQFSVERPDGSNFTLKIRSTKLEDSAMYFCASVQGGGGYGYTFGSGTRLTVV.